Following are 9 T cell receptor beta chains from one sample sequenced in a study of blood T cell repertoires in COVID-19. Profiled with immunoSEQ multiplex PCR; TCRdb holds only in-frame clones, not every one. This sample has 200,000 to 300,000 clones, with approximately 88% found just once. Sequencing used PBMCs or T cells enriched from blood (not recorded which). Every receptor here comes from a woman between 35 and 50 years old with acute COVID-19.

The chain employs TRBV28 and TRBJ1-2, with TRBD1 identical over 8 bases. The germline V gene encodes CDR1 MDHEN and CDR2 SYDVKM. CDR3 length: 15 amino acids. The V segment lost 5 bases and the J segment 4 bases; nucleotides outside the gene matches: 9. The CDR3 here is CASSPWTGRFYGYTF. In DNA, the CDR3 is TGTGCCAGCAGTCCTTGGACAGGGCGCTTCTATGGCTACACCTTC.

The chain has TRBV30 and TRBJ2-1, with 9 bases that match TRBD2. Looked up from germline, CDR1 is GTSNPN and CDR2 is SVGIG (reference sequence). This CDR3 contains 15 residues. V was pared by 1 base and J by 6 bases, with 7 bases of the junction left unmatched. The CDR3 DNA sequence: TGTGCCTGGAGTGAATTTGCGGGAGGGCCCAATGAGCAGTTCTTC. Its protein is CAWSEFAGGPNEQFF.

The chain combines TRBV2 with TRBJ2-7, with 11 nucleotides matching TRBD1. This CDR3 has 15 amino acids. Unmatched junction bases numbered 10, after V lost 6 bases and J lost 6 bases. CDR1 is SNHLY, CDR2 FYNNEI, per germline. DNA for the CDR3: TGTGCCAGCAGGAGGACAGGGGGCGCCTCGGGCGAGCAGTACTTC. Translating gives CASRRTGGASGEQYF.

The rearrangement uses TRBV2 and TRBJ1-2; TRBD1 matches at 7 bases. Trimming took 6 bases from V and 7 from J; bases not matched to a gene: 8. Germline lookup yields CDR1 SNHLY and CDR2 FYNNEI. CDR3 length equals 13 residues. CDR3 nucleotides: TGTGCCAGCAGCCCCGACAGGGATGGTGGCTACACCTTC. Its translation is CASSPDRDGGYTF.

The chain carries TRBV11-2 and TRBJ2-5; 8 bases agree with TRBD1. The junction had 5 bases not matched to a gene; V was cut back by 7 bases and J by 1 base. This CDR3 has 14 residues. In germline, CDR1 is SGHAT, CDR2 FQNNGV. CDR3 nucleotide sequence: TGTGCCAGCACCCGAGACAGGGGCCAAGAGACCCAGTACTTC. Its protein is CASTRDRGQETQYF. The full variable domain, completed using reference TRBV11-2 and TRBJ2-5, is EAGVAQSPRYKIIEKRQSVAFWCNPISGHATLYWYQQILGQGPKLLIQFQNNGVVDDSQLPKDRFSAERLKGVDSTLKIQPAKLEDSAVYLCASTRDRGQETQYFGPGTRLLVL.

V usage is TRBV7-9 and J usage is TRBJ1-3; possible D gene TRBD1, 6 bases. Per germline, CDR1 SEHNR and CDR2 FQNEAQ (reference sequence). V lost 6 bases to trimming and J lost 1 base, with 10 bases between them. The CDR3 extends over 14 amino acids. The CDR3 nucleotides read TGTGCCAGCAGGTCTGGGACATCTGGAAACACCATATATTTT. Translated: CASRSGTSGNTIYF.

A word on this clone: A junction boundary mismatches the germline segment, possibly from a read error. The CDR3 DNA reads as TGCGCCAGCCGCTTACCACAGGACTATGGCTACACCTTC. As protein: CASRLPQDYGYTF. The J gene is TRBJ1-2, the V gene TRBV5-1, with D possibly matching TRBD1 (5 bases). The length of the CDR3 is 13 residues. Germline CDR1 SGHRS, CDR2 YFSETQ.

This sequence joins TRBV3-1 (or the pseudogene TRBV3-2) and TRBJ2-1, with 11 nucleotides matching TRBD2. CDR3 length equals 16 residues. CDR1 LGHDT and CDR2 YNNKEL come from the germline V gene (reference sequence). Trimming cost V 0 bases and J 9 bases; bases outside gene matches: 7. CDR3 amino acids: CASSQDLAGGEGEQFF. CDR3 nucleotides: TGTGCCAGCAGCCAAGATCTAGCGGGAGGAGAAGGTGAGCAGTTCTTC.

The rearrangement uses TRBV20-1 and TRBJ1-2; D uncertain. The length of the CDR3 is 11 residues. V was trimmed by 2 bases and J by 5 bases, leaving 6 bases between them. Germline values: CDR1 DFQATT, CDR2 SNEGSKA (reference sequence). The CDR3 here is CSARQIYGYTF. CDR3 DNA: TGCAGTGCTAGACAGATTTATGGCTACACCTTC.